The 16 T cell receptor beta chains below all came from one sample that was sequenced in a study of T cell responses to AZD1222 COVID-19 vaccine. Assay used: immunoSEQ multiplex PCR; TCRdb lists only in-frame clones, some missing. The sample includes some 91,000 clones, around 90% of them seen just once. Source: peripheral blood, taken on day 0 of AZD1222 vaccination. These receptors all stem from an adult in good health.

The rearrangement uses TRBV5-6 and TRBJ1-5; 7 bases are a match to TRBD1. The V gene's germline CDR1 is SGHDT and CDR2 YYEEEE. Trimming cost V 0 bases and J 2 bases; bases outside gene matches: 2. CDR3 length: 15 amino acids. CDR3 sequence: CASSLAGGGNQPQHF. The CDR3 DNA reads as TGTGCCAGCAGCTTGGCAGGGGGAGGCAATCAGCCCCAGCATTTT.

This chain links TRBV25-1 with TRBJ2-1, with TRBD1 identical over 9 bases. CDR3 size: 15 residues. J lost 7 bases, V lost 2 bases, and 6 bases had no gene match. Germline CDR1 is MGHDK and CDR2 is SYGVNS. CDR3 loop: CASSEPGQGRNEQFF. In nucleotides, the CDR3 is TGTGCCAGCAGTGAACCGGGACAGGGACGGAATGAGCAGTTCTTC.

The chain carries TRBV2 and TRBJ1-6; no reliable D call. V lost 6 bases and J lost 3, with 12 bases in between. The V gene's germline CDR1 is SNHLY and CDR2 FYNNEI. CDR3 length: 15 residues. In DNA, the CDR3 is TGTGCCAGCAGGCGTAGTCCCGACTATAATTCACCCCTCCACTTT. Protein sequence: CASRRSPDYNSPLHF. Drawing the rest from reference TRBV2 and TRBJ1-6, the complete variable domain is EPEVTQTPSHQVTQMGQEVILRCVPISNHLYFYWYRQILGQKVEFLVSFYNNEISEKSEIFDDQFSVERPDGSNFTLKIRSTKLEDSAMYFCASRRSPDYNSPLHFGNGTRLTVT.

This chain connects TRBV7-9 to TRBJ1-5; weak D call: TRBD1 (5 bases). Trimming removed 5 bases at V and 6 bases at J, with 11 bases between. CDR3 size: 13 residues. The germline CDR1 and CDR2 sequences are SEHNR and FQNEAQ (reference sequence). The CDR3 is CASSQGAGQPQHF. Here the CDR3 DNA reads TGTGCCAGCAGCCAAGGGGCCGGTCAGCCCCAGCATTTT.

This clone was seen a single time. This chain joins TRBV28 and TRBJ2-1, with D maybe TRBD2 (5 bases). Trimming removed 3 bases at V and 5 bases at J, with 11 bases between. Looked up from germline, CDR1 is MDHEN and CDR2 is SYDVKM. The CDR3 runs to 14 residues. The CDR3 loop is CASSLVGLDNEQFF. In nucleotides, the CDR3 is TGTGCCAGCAGTTTGGTCGGACTCGACAATGAGCAGTTCTTC. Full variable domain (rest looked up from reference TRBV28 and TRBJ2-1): DVKVTQSSRYLVKRTGEKVFLECVQDMDHENMFWYRQDPGLGLRLIYFSYDVKMKEKGDIPEGYSVSREKKERFSLILESASTNQTSMYLCASSLVGLDNEQFFGPGTRLTVL.

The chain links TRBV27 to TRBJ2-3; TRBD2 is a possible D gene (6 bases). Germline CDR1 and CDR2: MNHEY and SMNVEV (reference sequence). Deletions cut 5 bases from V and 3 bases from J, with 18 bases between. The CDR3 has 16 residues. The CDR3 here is CASSPSGLLKTDTQYF. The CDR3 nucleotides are TGTGCCAGCAGTCCATCGGGACTCTTAAAGACAGATACGCAGTATTTT.

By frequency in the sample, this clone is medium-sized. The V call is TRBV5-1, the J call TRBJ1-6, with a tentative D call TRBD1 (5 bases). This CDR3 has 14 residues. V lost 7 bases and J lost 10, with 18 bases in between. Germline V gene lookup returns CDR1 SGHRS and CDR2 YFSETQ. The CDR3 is CASGQHVGDSPLHF. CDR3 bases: TGCGCCAGCGGCCAACATGTCGGGGACTCACCCCTCCACTTT.

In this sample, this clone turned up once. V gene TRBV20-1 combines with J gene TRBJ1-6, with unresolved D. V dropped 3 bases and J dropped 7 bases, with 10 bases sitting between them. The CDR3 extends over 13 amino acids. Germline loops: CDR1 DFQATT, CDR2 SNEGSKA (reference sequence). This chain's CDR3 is CSASFASNSPLHF. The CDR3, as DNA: TGCAGTGCTAGTTTCGCTTCAAATTCACCCCTCCACTTT.

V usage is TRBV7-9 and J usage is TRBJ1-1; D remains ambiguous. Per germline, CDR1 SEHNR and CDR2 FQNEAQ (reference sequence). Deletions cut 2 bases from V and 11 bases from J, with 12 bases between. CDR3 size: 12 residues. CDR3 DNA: TGTGCCAGCAGCTTAATCCCCTGGAGGGCTTTCTTT. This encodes CASSLIPWRAFF.

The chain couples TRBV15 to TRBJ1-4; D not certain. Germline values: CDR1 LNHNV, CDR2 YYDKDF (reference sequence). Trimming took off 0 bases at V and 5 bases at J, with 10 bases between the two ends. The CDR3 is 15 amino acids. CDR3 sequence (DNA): TGTGCCACCAGCAGAGACCCGGGGTCCAATGAAAAACTGTTTTTT. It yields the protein CATSRDPGSNEKLFF. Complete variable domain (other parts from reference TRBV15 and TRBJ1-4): DAMVIQNPRYQVTQFGKPVTLSCSQTLNHNVMYWYQQKSSQAPKLLFHYYDKDFNNEADTPDNFQSRRPNTSFCFLDIRSPGLGDTAMYLCATSRDPGSNEKLFFGSGTQLSVL.

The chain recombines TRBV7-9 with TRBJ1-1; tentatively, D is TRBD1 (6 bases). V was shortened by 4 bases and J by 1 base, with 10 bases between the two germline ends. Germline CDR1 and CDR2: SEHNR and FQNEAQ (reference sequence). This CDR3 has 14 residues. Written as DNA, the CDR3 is TGTGCCAGCAGCTATACAGGGCCGAACACTGAAGCTTTCTTT. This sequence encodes CASSYTGPNTEAFF.

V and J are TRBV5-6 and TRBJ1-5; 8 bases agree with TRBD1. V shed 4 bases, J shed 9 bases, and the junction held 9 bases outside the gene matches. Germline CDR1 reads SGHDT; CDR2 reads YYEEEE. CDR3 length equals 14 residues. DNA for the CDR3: TGTGCCAGCAGCCGGACAGGGCCGCCACCGCCCCAGCATTTT. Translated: CASSRTGPPPPQHF.

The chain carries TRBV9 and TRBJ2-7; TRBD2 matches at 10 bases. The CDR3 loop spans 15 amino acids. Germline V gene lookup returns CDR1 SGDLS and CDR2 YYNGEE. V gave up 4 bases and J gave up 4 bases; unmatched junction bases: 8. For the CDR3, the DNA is TGTGCCAGCAGCCCTACTAGCGGGATAAGTTACGAGCAGTACTTC. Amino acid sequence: CASSPTSGISYEQYF.

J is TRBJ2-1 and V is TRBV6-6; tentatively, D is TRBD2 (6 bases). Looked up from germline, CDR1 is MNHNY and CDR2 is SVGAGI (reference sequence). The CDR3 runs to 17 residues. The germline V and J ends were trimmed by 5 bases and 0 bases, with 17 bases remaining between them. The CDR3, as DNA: TGTGCCAGCAGTCCCCCCATTGGGGGGAGCTCCTACAATGAGCAGTTCTTC. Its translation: CASSPPIGGSSYNEQFF.

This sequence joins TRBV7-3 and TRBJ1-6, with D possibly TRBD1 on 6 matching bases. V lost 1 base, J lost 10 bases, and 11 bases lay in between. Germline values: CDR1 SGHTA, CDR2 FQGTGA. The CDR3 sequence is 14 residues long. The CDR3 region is CASSLIGGGSPLHF. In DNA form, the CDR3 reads TGTGCCAGCAGCTTAATAGGAGGGGGATCACCCCTCCACTTT.

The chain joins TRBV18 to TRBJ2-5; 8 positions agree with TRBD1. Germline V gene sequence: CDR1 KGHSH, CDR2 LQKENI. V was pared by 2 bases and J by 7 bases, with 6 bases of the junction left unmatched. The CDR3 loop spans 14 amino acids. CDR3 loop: CASSPSTGVGTQYF. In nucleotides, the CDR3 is TGTGCCAGCTCACCATCGACAGGGGTGGGGACCCAGTACTTC.